Presented here are 20 T cell receptor beta chains from one specimen sequenced in a study of cytomegalovirus exposure and HLA in healthy donors. It was with 60 Vbeta and 13 Jbeta primers that the PCR ran. Only in-frame clones appear in the TCRdb table, and some are missing; sequencing was by immunoSEQ multiplex PCR. The sample carries some 160,000 clones, about 79% recorded once. Sequencing was carried out using PBMCs. The receptors shown here come from a woman in her twenties or thirties in good health and CMV-seronegative.

The J gene is TRBJ2-7, the V gene TRBV2, with 7 bases matching TRBD1. The germline gives CDR1 SNHLY, CDR2 FYNNEI. The CDR3 is made up of 12 amino acids. V shed 6 bases and J 3 bases; nucleotides not matched to a gene: 2. CDR3 amino acids: CASRTGFYEQYF. In DNA, the CDR3 is TGTGCCAGCAGGACAGGGTTCTACGAGCAGTACTTC. Together with reference TRBV2 and TRBJ2-7, the CDR3 gives the full variable domain: EPEVTQTPSHQVTQMGQEVILRCVPISNHLYFYWYRQILGQKVEFLVSFYNNEISEKSEIFDDQFSVERPDGSNFTLKIRSTKLEDSAMYFCASRTGFYEQYFGPGTRLTVT.

The J gene is TRBJ2-1, the V gene TRBV6-5, with a tentative D call TRBD2 (5 bases). V lost 5 bases and J 0 bases, leaving 11 bases between the germline ends. The CDR3 totals 15 residues. Germline values: CDR1 MNHEY, CDR2 SVGAGI. In nucleotides, the CDR3 is TGTGCCAGCAGTAACCGGGAAGGCTCCTACAATGAGCAGTTCTTC. Translating it yields CASSNREGSYNEQFF.

V usage is TRBV29-1 and J usage is TRBJ2-3, with 13 bases lining up with TRBD2. V shed 7 bases and J 4 bases; nucleotides not matched to a gene: 5. The CDR3 consists of 14 residues. Per germline, CDR1 SQVTM and CDR2 ANQGSEA. This CDR3 is CSAKTSGGSDTQYF. CDR3 bases: TGCAGCGCCAAGACTAGCGGGGGGTCAGATACGCAGTATTTT.

This clone was counted between two and nine times. V and J are TRBV4-1 and TRBJ2-7; tentatively, D is TRBD2 (6 bases). CDR1 and CDR2 (germline): MGHRA, YSYEKL. This CDR3 contains 15 residues. V lost 4 bases and J lost 1, with 14 bases in between. The CDR3 nucleotides are TGCGCCAGCAGCCCACGGGACGGGAGTTCCTACGAGCAGTACTTC. Translating it yields CASSPRDGSSYEQYF.

The rearrangement joins TRBV5-1 to TRBJ1-6, with 9 bases fitting TRBD1. The CDR3 consists of 16 residues. Germline V CDR1 and CDR2: SGHRS, YFSETQ. J was trimmed by 10 bases and V by 5 bases; bases with no gene match: 13. For the CDR3, the DNA is TGCGCCAGCAGTTCCCCCGGGACAGGGTATGGCTCACCCCTCCACTTT. Protein: CASSSPGTGYGSPLHF.

This chain connects TRBV11-2 to TRBJ1-4; D is perhaps TRBD1 (5 bases). Germline CDR1 is SGHAT and CDR2 is FQNNGV. This CDR3 region has 15 residues. Trimming left V 4 bases short and J 5 bases short, with 14 bases between. CDR3 nucleotides: TGTGCCAGCAGCTCCCTGGGGGGAATGAATGAAAAACTGTTTTTT. This codes for CASSSLGGMNEKLFF.

The chain has TRBV15 and TRBJ1-1, with D unresolved. Germline CDR1 LNHNV, CDR2 YYDKDF (reference sequence). The CDR3 loop spans 13 amino acids. The germline V and J ends were trimmed by 0 bases and 1 base, with 3 bases remaining between them. The CDR3 DNA reads as TGTGCCACCAGCAGAGACAGGAACACTGAAGCTTTCTTT. Encoded protein: CATSRDRNTEAFF.

This chain uses TRBV7-3 with TRBJ1-6, with 7 nucleotides matching TRBD1. In germline, CDR1 is SGHTA, CDR2 FQGTGA. V gave up 6 bases and J gave up 7 bases; unmatched junction bases: 9. The CDR3 covers 15 residues. The CDR3 is CASSTGTEKNSPLHF. The CDR3, as DNA: TGTGCCAGCAGTACCGGGACAGAAAAAAATTCACCCCTCCACTTT.

The V gene is TRBV29-1, the J gene TRBJ1-2; maybe TRBD1 (6 bases). V lost 4 bases and J 0 bases, leaving 21 bases between the germline ends. Germline V gene data show CDR1 as SQVTM and CDR2 as ANQGSEA. There are 17 residues in the CDR3. CDR3 in DNA: TGCAGCGTTGTTAATCGGGGGGCAGGAGAGACTAACTATGGCTACACCTTC. Protein product: CSVVNRGAGETNYGYTF.

This clone was picked up a small number of times. This chain connects TRBV6-1 to TRBJ1-4; D uncertain. CDR1 is MNHNS and CDR2 is SASEGT in the germline V gene. This CDR3 is 14 amino acids long. The V and J ends lost 2 bases and 8 bases respectively, with 12 bases between them. CDR3 in amino acids: CASSEMFGGEKLFF. CDR3 nucleotide sequence: TGTGCCAGCAGTGAAATGTTCGGAGGGGAAAAACTGTTTTTT.

This rearrangement joins TRBV2 to TRBJ1-4; possible D gene TRBD1, 5 bases. The V gene lost 3 bases and the J gene lost 7 bases, with 12 bases spanning the gap. CDR1 SNHLY and CDR2 FYNNEI come from the germline V gene. This CDR3 has 14 residues. CDR3 nucleotides: TGTGCCAGCAGTGACGGAGGGGTAGGTGAAAAACTGTTTTTT. Translation gives CASSDGGVGEKLFF.

The rearrangement links TRBV19 to TRBJ2-3; TRBD2 is a possible D gene (6 bases). The V end was cut by 2 bases, the J end by 1 base, with 13 bases between. The germline V gene encodes CDR1 LNHDA and CDR2 SQIVND (reference sequence). This CDR3 region has 16 residues. CDR3 sequence: CASSISGGEGTDTQYF. The CDR3 DNA reads as TGTGCCAGTAGTATATCGGGCGGGGAGGGCACAGATACGCAGTATTTT.

This clone was counted once. The J gene is TRBJ1-5, the V gene TRBV19; D is undetermined. The V end lost 2 bases, the J end lost 3 bases, and 8 bases lay between the germline ends. Germline V lookup: CDR1 LNHDA, CDR2 SQIVND (reference sequence). This CDR3 region has 14 residues. CDR3 sequence: CASSIQVNNQPQHF. The CDR3 coding sequence is TGTGCCAGTAGTATACAGGTTAACAATCAGCCCCAGCATTTT.

This clone was seen just once. The chain combines TRBV5-1 with TRBJ2-7; D gene unclear. Germline V lookup: CDR1 SGHRS, CDR2 YFSETQ. CDR3 size: 13 residues. Trimming pared 0 bases from V and 3 bases from J, leaving 7 bases between. The CDR3 sequence: CASSLGSRYEQYF. The CDR3 region has the DNA TGCGCCAGCAGCTTGGGGAGCCGCTACGAGCAGTACTTC.

This rearrangement joins TRBV2 to TRBJ2-1; perhaps TRBD1 as D (5 bases). V was cut by 10 bases and J by 0 bases, with 22 bases left in between. The CDR3 spans 17 residues. The germline CDR1 and CDR2 sequences are SNHLY and FYNNEI. CDR3 sequence (DNA): TGTGCCACCACCCGGAACAGGCTAAGGGGCTCCTACAATGAGCAGTTCTTC. Amino acids: CATTRNRLRGSYNEQFF. Filled out from reference TRBV2 and TRBJ2-1, the complete variable domain reads EPEVTQTPSHQVTQMGQEVILRCVPISNHLYFYWYRQILGQKVEFLVSFYNNEISEKSEIFDDQFSVERPDGSNFTLKIRSTKLEDSAMYFCATTRNRLRGSYNEQFFGPGTRLTVL.

CDR3 in amino acids: CASSVGANQPQHF. The CDR3 nucleotides read TGTGCCAGCAGTGTTGGGGCAAATCAGCCCCAGCATTTT. V and J are TRBV6-1 and TRBJ1-5; the D gene is possibly TRBD1 (5 bases). The CDR3 totals 13 residues. Germline CDR1 and CDR2: MNHNS and SASEGT. Deletions cut 4 bases from V and 4 bases from J, with 8 bases between.

The gene calls are TRBV9 and TRBJ2-7; D perhaps matches TRBD1 (5 bases). The CDR3 covers 18 residues. Trimming stripped 3 bases from V and 3 bases from J, with 25 bases between. From germline, CDR1 is SGDLS and CDR2 YYNGEE. The CDR3 bases are TGTGCCAGCAGCGAGGGGAAGGGGTCCCCAACCCCGGACTACGAGCAGTACTTC. The encoded protein is CASSEGKGSPTPDYEQYF.

This chain connects TRBV4-3 to TRBJ1-2; a possible D gene is TRBD1 (5 bases). The CDR3 contains 15 residues. V dropped 0 bases and J dropped 4 bases, with 12 bases sitting between them. Germline CDR1 LGHNA, CDR2 YSLEER. CDR3 sequence (DNA): TGCGCCAGCAGCCAAGATGGGACGGGACTCTATGGCTACACCTTC. It codes for CASSQDGTGLYGYTF.

The rearrangement uses TRBV15 and TRBJ1-5; possible D gene TRBD1, 6 bases. The germline gives CDR1 LNHNV, CDR2 YYDKDF (reference sequence). Trimming pared 0 bases from V and 8 bases from J, leaving 11 bases between. The CDR3 sequence is 14 residues long. The CDR3 coding sequence is TGTGCCACCAGCAGAGACAGGGGACCGGAGCCCCAGCATTTT. Protein product: CATSRDRGPEPQHF. Variable domain in full (rest from reference TRBV15 and TRBJ1-5): DAMVIQNPRYQVTQFGKPVTLSCSQTLNHNVMYWYQQKSSQAPKLLFHYYDKDFNNEADTPDNFQSRRPNTSFCFLDIRSPGLGDTAMYLCATSRDRGPEPQHFGDGTRLSIL.

The chain recombines TRBV11-2 with TRBJ2-1; 9 bases agree with TRBD2. Germline lookup yields CDR1 SGHAT and CDR2 FQNNGV. After removal of 2 bases from V and 8 bases from J, the junction contained 13 bases not matched to a gene. The CDR3 has 17 residues. The CDR3 region is CASSLLGSSGVSDEQFF. The DNA for the CDR3 is TGTGCCAGCAGCTTATTGGGGTCTAGCGGGGTCTCAGATGAGCAGTTCTTC.